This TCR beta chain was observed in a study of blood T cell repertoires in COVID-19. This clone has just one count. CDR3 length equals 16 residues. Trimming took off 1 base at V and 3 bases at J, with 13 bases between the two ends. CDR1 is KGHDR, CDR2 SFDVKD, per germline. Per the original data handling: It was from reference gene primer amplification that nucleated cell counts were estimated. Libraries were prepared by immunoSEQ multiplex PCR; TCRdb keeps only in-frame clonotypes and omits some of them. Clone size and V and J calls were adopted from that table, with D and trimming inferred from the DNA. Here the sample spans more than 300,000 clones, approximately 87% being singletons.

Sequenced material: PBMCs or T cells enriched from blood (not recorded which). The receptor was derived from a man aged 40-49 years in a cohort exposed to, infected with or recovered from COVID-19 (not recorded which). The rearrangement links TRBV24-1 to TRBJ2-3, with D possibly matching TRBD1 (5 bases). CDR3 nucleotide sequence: TGTGCCACCAGTGATTTAAAAGGGGTTGGAACAGATACGCAGTATTTT. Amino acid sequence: CATSDLKGVGTDTQYF.